Below, 14 T cell receptor beta chains from the same sample are listed, as sequenced in a study of T cell repertoires in cytomegalovirus infection (dated 2019 in TCRdb). The sample's treatment or condition label is to be understood as: in vitro stimulation with specific CMV peptide epitopes to enrich CMV-specific T cells. TCRdb lists the instrument as Illumina HiSeq 1500. TCRdb passed the public sequencing reads through fastp at Q25 and MiXCR, retaining productive beta sequences. One record per CDR3 amino acid sequence lists the most common genes and DNA. The sample table lists about 47,000 distinct CDR3 sequences, around 21% of them with a count of one. The ten most abundant clones make up approximately 55% of the sample. What these receptors recognize is not known. Sequencing used CD8+ T cells from cultured PBMCs, obtained from culture after CMV antigen stimulation. All receptors derive from a human donor in good health (CMV status not recorded). Some clones in this sample may be carry-over from other donors' samples.

At least ten counts were recorded for this clonotype. The gene calls are TRBV9 and TRBJ2-5; D gene uncertain. The CDR3 is made up of 15 amino acids. V was pared by 0 bases and J by 7 bases, with 16 bases between. The germline V gene has CDR1 SGDLS and CDR2 YYNGEE. The CDR3 DNA reads TGTGCCAGCAGCGTAGGAGCAGGCCCTGAATTGACCCAGTACTTC. Its translation is CASSVGAGPELTQYF.

This clonotype came up a few times. The chain is built from TRBV4-3 and TRBJ2-1; D is uncertain. Trimming shortened V by 0 bases and J by 5 bases, and 17 bases separated the two germline ends. The CDR3 is 17 amino acids. Germline V lookup: CDR1 LGHNA, CDR2 YSLEER. DNA for the CDR3: TGCGCCAGCAGCCAAGATCTTCCAGCCGGGTACGACAATGAGCAGTTCTTC. Translation: CASSQDLPAGYDNEQFF.

This clonotype came up many times. The genes are TRBV12-3 or TRBV12-4 and TRBJ2-2; 10 positions agree with TRBD2. J was trimmed by 4 bases and V by 3 bases; bases with no gene match: 5. CDR3 length equals 16 residues. DNA for the CDR3: TGTGCCAGCAGTTTGCGGACTAGCGGTTCCACCGGGGAGCTGTTTTTT. Its translation: CASSLRTSGSTGELFF.

This clonotype was picked up a small number of times. This rearrangement joins TRBV20-1 to TRBJ2-7, with D unresolved. Trimming took off 6 bases at V and 1 base at J, with 16 bases between the two ends. Germline CDR1 reads DFQATT; CDR2 reads SNEGSKA (reference sequence). The CDR3 runs to 14 residues. CDR3: CSALPLTESYEQYF. As DNA, the CDR3 is TGCAGTGCCCTCCCCCTGACGGAGTCCTACGAGCAGTACTTC.

This clonotype was recorded a few times. The rearrangement links TRBV7-6 to TRBJ2-2; no clear D. Germline V gene sequence: CDR1 SGHVS, CDR2 FNYEAQ. V gave up 3 bases and J gave up 8 bases, with 16 bases separating them. This CDR3 is 15 amino acids long. CDR3 nucleotide sequence: TGTGCCAGCAGCTTTTCTCCTACACCTTGGGGGGAGCTGTTTTTT. It codes for CASSFSPTPWGELFF.

Remarks on this clonotype: One end of the junction varies from germline; a read error may be responsible. The genes are TRBV30 and TRBJ1-5; 8 positions match TRBD1. Germline values: CDR1 GTSNPN, CDR2 SVGIG (reference sequence). This CDR3 region has 14 residues. This CDR3 is CAWSDDRGNQPQQF. CDR3 DNA: TGTGCCTGGAGTGATGACAGGGGCAATCAGCCCCAGCAATTT.

There are many counts of this clonotype. The chain has TRBV19 and TRBJ2-1; D is undetermined. V was clipped by 7 bases and J by 0 bases, with 10 bases between them. This CDR3 has 14 residues. The germline V gene encodes CDR1 LNHDA and CDR2 SQIVND (reference sequence). This CDR3 reads CASNTRPSYNEQFF. CDR3 sequence (DNA): TGTGCCAGTAACACCCGGCCCTCCTACAATGAGCAGTTCTTC.

This clonotype was counted a few times. This chain uses TRBV7-9 with TRBJ2-5; TRBD2 aligns across 12 bases. CDR3 length: 17 amino acids. Trimming cost V 2 bases and J 5 bases; bases outside gene matches: 9. Germline loops: CDR1 SEHNR, CDR2 FQNEAQ (reference sequence). The CDR3 is CASSLSTSGGSLETQYF. The CDR3 coding sequence is TGTGCCAGCAGCTTATCGACTAGCGGGGGATCTTTGGAGACCCAGTACTTC.

A few counts support this clonotype. This chain links TRBV5-1 with TRBJ2-2; D perhaps matches TRBD1 (6 bases). The V and J ends lost 7 bases and 6 bases respectively, with 13 bases between them. Germline V lookup: CDR1 SGHRS, CDR2 YFSETQ. The CDR3 is made up of 13 amino acids. The CDR3 bases are TGCGCCAGCGGCAGGACAGTCTCCGGGGAGCTGTTTTTT. Its translation is CASGRTVSGELFF. Complete variable domain (other parts from reference TRBV5-1 and TRBJ2-2): KAGVTQTPRYLIKTRGQQVTLSCSPISGHRSVSWYQQTPGQGLQFLFEYFSETQRNKGNFPGRFSGRQFSNSRSEMNVSTLELGDSALYLCASGRTVSGELFFGEGSRLTVL.

J is TRBJ2-1 and V is TRBV11-2; D is uncertain. Germline V gene data show CDR1 as SGHAT and CDR2 as FQNNGV. V lost 5 bases, J lost 2 bases, and 7 bases lay in between. The CDR3 loop spans 13 amino acids. The CDR3 sequence is CASSPRTYNEQFF. CDR3 nucleotide sequence: TGTGCCAGCAGCCCCCGGACCTACAATGAGCAGTTCTTC.

This clonotype showed up just a few times. The rearrangement links TRBV27 to TRBJ1-6; D call uncertain. Germline CDR1 is MNHEY and CDR2 is SMNVEV (reference sequence). V was cut by 2 bases and J by 9 bases, with 8 bases left in between. The CDR3 is made up of 13 amino acids. The CDR3 loop reads CASSLAEGSPLHF. CDR3 coding DNA: TGTGCCAGCAGTTTAGCTGAGGGTTCACCCCTCCACTTT.

As concerns this clonotype: A much larger clonotype is one base distant, so this may be a read error. The chain uses TRBV28 and TRBJ2-5; D is possibly TRBD2 (6 bases). Germline lookup yields CDR1 MDHEN and CDR2 SYDVKM. The CDR3 covers 14 residues. V was trimmed by 8 bases and J by 5 bases, leaving 18 bases between them. The CDR3 DNA reads TGTGCCAGCGGGCCCACCGGGAGAGTGGAGACCCAGTACTTC. Encoded protein: CASGPTGRVETQYF.

The V call is TRBV19, the J call TRBJ2-5; D is ambiguous. The germline gives CDR1 LNHDA, CDR2 SQIVND (reference sequence). The CDR3 loop spans 18 amino acids. V was clipped by 5 bases and J by 2 bases, with 24 bases between them. DNA for the CDR3: TGTGCCAGTAGTCCCCAAGTTATGAGACTTAACCTTCAAGAGACCCAGTACTTC. Translating it yields CASSPQVMRLNLQETQYF. The whole variable domain, remainder taken from reference TRBV19 and TRBJ2-5, is DGGITQSPKYLFRKEGQNVTLSCEQNLNHDAMYWYRQDPGQGLRLIYYSQIVNDFQKGDIAEGYSVSREKKESFPLTVTSAQKNPTAFYLCASSPQVMRLNLQETQYFGPGTRLLVL.

This clonotype has a count of ten or more. The chain links TRBV11-2 to TRBJ1-1, with unresolved D. CDR1 and CDR2 (germline): SGHAT, FQNNGV. CDR3 length: 13 residues. Trimming removed 4 bases from V and 0 bases from J, with 6 bases in between. In DNA form, the CDR3 reads TGTGCCAGCAGCTACGGCATGAACACTGAAGCTTTCTTT. Translation: CASSYGMNTEAFF.